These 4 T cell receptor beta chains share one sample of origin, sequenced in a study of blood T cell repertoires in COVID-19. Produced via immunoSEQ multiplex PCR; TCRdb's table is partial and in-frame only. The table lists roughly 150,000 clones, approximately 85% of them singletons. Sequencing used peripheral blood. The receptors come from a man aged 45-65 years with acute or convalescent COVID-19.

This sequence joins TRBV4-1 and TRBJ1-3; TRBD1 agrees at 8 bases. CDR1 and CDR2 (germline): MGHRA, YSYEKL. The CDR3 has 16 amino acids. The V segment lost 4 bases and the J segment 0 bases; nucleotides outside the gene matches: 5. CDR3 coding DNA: TGCGCCAGCAGCCGGACGGACAGGGTCTCTGGAAACACCATATATTTT. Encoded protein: CASSRTDRVSGNTIYF.

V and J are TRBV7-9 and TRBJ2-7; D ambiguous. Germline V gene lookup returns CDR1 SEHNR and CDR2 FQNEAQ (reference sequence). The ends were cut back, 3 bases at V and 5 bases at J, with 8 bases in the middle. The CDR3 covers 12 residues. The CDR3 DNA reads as TGTGCCAGCAGCTTCAGGCAGGACGAGCAGTACTTC. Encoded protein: CASSFRQDEQYF.

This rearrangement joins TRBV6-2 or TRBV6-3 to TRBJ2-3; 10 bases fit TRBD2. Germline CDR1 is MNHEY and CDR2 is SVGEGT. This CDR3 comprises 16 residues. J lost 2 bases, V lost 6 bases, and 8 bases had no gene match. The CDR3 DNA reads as TGTGCCAGCAGCCCCGGGCTAGCGGGGGACACAGATACGCAGTATTTT. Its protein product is CASSPGLAGDTDTQYF.

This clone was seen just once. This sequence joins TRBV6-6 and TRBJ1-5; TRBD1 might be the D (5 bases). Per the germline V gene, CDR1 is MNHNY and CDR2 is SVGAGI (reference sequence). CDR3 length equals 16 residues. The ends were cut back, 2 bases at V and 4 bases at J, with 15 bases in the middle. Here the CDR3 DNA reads TGTGCCAGCAGTTACCCCTCCAGGACACAGAATCAGCCCCAGCATTTT. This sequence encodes CASSYPSRTQNQPQHF.